This passage covers 30 T cell receptor beta chains from one sample sequenced in a study of T cells after yellow fever vaccination. A single record per CDR3 protein comes from TCRdb applying MiXCR to the 5' RACE reads. The sample yields approximately 240,000 distinct CDR3 sequences, about 3.7% seen once. The starting material was PBMCs, obtained 15 days after the yellow fever booster vaccination. These receptors were obtained from a man younger than 30 who received the YFV17D yellow fever vaccine.

There are many counts of this clonotype. The J gene is TRBJ2-7, the V gene TRBV4-2, with D possibly matching TRBD1 (5 bases). The germline V and J ends were trimmed by 4 bases and 6 bases, with 13 bases remaining between them. CDR3 length: 13 residues. Germline V CDR1 and CDR2: LGHNA, YNFKEQ. This CDR3 reads CASSRGQGGEQYF. The CDR3 DNA reads as TGTGCCAGCAGCCGCGGCCAGGGTGGCGAGCAGTACTTC.

The chain is built from TRBV19 and TRBJ2-3; 9 bases match TRBD1. This CDR3 contains 15 residues. The trim removed 4 bases at V and 1 base at J, leaving 3 bases unmatched. Germline CDR1 reads LNHDA; CDR2 reads SQIVND (reference sequence). The DNA for the CDR3 is TGTGCCAGTAGTAACAACAGGGGGCGCACAGATACGCAGTATTTT. Translating gives CASSNNRGRTDTQYF.

This clonotype was detected ten times or more. V gene TRBV7-9 combines with J gene TRBJ1-5, with a weak D call TRBD1 (5 bases). CDR3 length: 16 amino acids. The germline V and J ends were trimmed by 1 base and 2 bases, with 12 bases remaining between them. Germline CDR1 reads SEHNR; CDR2 reads FQNEAQ (reference sequence). DNA for the CDR3: TGTGCCAGCAGCTTAGAAGCATGGGACGGCAATCAGCCCCAGCATTTT. Encoded protein: CASSLEAWDGNQPQHF.

This clonotype has a count of ten or more. V and J are TRBV7-3 and TRBJ2-5, with 9 nucleotides matching TRBD1. Germline lookup yields CDR1 SGHTA and CDR2 FQGTGA. V lost 5 bases and J lost 7; bases outside the gene matches: 8. CDR3 length equals 14 residues. CDR3 coding DNA: TGTGCCAGCAGCCAAGGACAGGGGTTATGGACCCAGTACTTC. Its translation is CASSQGQGLWTQYF.

Ten or more counts support this clonotype. The gene calls are TRBV7-9 and TRBJ2-5; TRBD2 is a possible D gene (6 bases). The ends were cut back, 5 bases at V and 3 bases at J, with 13 bases in the middle. This CDR3 has 14 amino acids. Germline V gives CDR1 SEHNR, CDR2 FQNEAQ (reference sequence). The CDR3 here is CASSQLRREETQYF. Written as DNA, the CDR3 is TGTGCCAGCAGCCAGTTAAGGAGGGAAGAGACCCAGTACTTC.

This clonotype was recorded at least ten times. The V call is TRBV18, the J call TRBJ2-7; D is ambiguous. V was shortened by 3 bases and J by 10 bases, with 28 bases between the two germline ends. Germline assignment: CDR1 KGHSH and CDR2 LQKENI. CDR3 length: 17 amino acids. The CDR3 loop reads CASSPEWTGGDFRIQYF. DNA for the CDR3: TGTGCCAGCTCACCGGAGTGGACGGGTGGGGATTTTCGGATTCAGTACTTC.

This clonotype has a count of ten or more. The chain has TRBV20-1 and TRBJ2-5, with 12 bases matching TRBD2. CDR3 length equals 16 residues. The V gene's germline CDR1 is DFQATT and CDR2 SNEGSKA (reference sequence). After removal of 1 base from V and 0 bases from J, the junction contained 3 bases not matched to a gene. For the CDR3, the DNA is TGCAGTGCTAGAGGGACTAGCGGGGAATACCAAGAGACCCAGTACTTC. Encoded protein: CSARGTSGEYQETQYF.

This clonotype was seen many times. The chain links TRBV7-2 to TRBJ1-4, with D maybe TRBD1 (5 bases). The CDR3 consists of 11 residues. In germline, CDR1 is SGHTA, CDR2 FQGNSA. The ends were cut back, 9 bases at V and 8 bases at J, with 10 bases in the middle. Here the CDR3 DNA reads TGTGCCAGTGGGGGATACGAAAAACTGTTTTTT. It yields the protein CASGGYEKLFF.

This clonotype was found many times. The chain carries TRBV7-2 and TRBJ2-1; TRBD2 aligns across 12 bases. Germline values: CDR1 SGHTA, CDR2 FQGNSA. The CDR3 spans 14 residues. The V and J ends lost 5 bases and 8 bases, in that order; junction bases with no gene match: 4. The CDR3 is CASSHRLAGDEQFF. The CDR3 coding sequence is TGTGCCAGCAGCCATCGACTAGCGGGGGATGAGCAGTTCTTC.

This clonotype was detected ten times or more. This chain joins TRBV7-2 and TRBJ1-2, with 7 bases lining up with TRBD1. The ends lost 5 bases at V and 7 bases at J; junction bases unmatched: 10. The CDR3 loop spans 14 amino acids. Germline-derived CDR1 and CDR2 are SGHTA and FQGNSA. CDR3 sequence reads: CASSLQGVTGGYTF. DNA of the CDR3: TGTGCCAGCAGCCTCCAGGGGGTGACAGGTGGCTACACCTTC.

In this sample, this clonotype turned up many times. V usage is TRBV10-3 and J usage is TRBJ2-7, with D unclear. V was clipped by 4 bases and J by 5 bases, with 6 bases between them. CDR1 and CDR2 (germline): ENHRY, SYGVKD. This CDR3 has 11 residues. The CDR3 protein is CAISVYHEQYF. For the CDR3, the DNA is TGTGCCATCAGTGTCTATCACGAGCAGTACTTC.

The table lists this clonotype with many counts. The chain combines TRBV20-1 with TRBJ2-2, with D hard to call. V lost 4 bases and J lost 1, with 10 bases in between. This CDR3 region has 14 residues. Germline V lookup: CDR1 DFQATT, CDR2 SNEGSKA (reference sequence). The CDR3 DNA reads as TGCAGTGCTATTTTACGGCAGAACACCGGGGAGCTGTTTTTT. This translates into CSAILRQNTGELFF.

This clonotype occurred many times. The rearrangement uses TRBV5-1 and TRBJ2-1; tentative D call: TRBD2 (6 bases). The CDR3 has 14 residues. Germline CDR1 SGHRS, CDR2 YFSETQ. The germline V and J ends were trimmed by 3 bases and 9 bases, with 16 bases remaining between them. CDR3 coding DNA: TGCGCCAGCAGCTGGAGCGTGGGGGGTGGTGAGCAGTTCTTC. This codes for CASSWSVGGGEQFF.

This clonotype was picked up many times. The genes are TRBV12-3 or TRBV12-4 and TRBJ2-1; 7 bases match TRBD2. The CDR3 has 12 residues. Unmatched junction bases numbered 4, after V lost 4 bases and J lost 10 bases. The CDR3 protein is CASSWEGLEQFF. In DNA, the CDR3 is TGTGCCAGCAGTTGGGAGGGACTCGAGCAGTTCTTC.

This clonotype has ten or more counts. The J gene is TRBJ2-3, the V gene TRBV4-3; the D gene is possibly TRBD2 (6 bases). The CDR3 runs to 20 residues. V lost 0 bases and J 0 bases, leaving 22 bases between the germline ends. Germline lookup yields CDR1 LGHNA and CDR2 YSLEER. Here the CDR3 reads CASSQDGVLGLLSSTDTQYF. The DNA for the CDR3 is TGCGCCAGCAGCCAAGACGGGGTGTTGGGACTGCTTTCTAGCACAGATACGCAGTATTTT.

This clonotype was counted many times. This rearrangement joins TRBV6-4 to TRBJ2-1; TRBD2 matches at 8 bases. V lost 0 bases, J lost 2 bases, and 0 bases stayed unmatched. CDR1 MRHNA and CDR2 SNTAGT come from the germline V gene. This CDR3 spans 15 amino acids. Here the CDR3 reads CASSDSSGAYNEQFF. CDR3 nucleotide sequence: TGTGCCAGCAGTGACTCTAGCGGGGCCTACAATGAGCAGTTCTTC.

This clonotype was observed at least ten times. V and J are TRBV20-1 and TRBJ2-3; 8 nucleotides align to TRBD2. Trimming at V came to 1 base and at J to 2 bases, leaving 5 bases not matched to a gene. The germline V gene has CDR1 DFQATT and CDR2 SNEGSKA (reference sequence). CDR3 length: 15 residues. The CDR3 DNA sequence: TGCAGTGCTAGAGTGTCACTAGCGGTCACAGATACGCAGTATTTT. Translating gives CSARVSLAVTDTQYF.

This clonotype has just a few counts. The rearrangement uses TRBV5-1 and TRBJ1-6; 8 bases are shared with TRBD1. The V segment lost 8 bases and the J segment 6 bases; nucleotides outside the gene matches: 4. From germline, CDR1 is SGHRS and CDR2 YFSETQ. This CDR3 has 13 amino acids. CDR3 DNA sequence: TGCGCCAGTCGGGACAGGAGTAATTCACCCCTCCACTTT. This sequence encodes CASRDRSNSPLHF. Full variable domain (missing parts from reference TRBV5-1 and TRBJ1-6): KAGVTQTPRYLIKTRGQQVTLSCSPISGHRSVSWYQQTPGQGLQFLFEYFSETQRNKGNFPGRFSGRQFSNSRSEMNVSTLELGDSALYLCASRDRSNSPLHFGNGTRLTVT.

This clonotype has only a few counts. The V gene is TRBV4-1, the J gene TRBJ2-3; D remains ambiguous. The CDR3 runs to 14 residues. Germline V gene data show CDR1 as MGHRA and CDR2 as YSYEKL. Trimming pared 1 base from V and 3 bases from J, leaving 8 bases between. The CDR3 spells CASSQGPGTDTQYF. The CDR3, as DNA: TGCGCCAGCAGCCAAGGACCAGGAACAGATACGCAGTATTTT.

This clonotype occurred many times. The chain links TRBV12-3 or TRBV12-4 to TRBJ1-5; maybe TRBD1 (5 bases). This CDR3 has 14 amino acids. Trimming shortened V by 7 bases and J by 4 bases, and 14 bases separated the two germline ends. The DNA of the CDR3 is TGTGCCAGCACCAGGGCACAGGAAAATCAGCCCCAGCATTTT. Translated, it gives CASTRAQENQPQHF.

This clonotype was detected ten times or more. The gene calls are TRBV12-3 or TRBV12-4 and TRBJ2-1; TRBD2 matches 10 bases. This CDR3 region has 15 residues. J was trimmed by 9 bases and V by 5 bases; bases with no gene match: 10. DNA of the CDR3: TGTGCCAGCAGTAGGAGCGGGGGGGCCTGGCTTGAGCAGTTCTTC. Residues: CASSRSGGAWLEQFF.

This clonotype came up many times. V usage is TRBV5-6 and J usage is TRBJ2-7; possibly TRBD2 for D (6 bases). This CDR3 comprises 15 residues. CDR1 is SGHDT, CDR2 YYEEEE, per germline. Trimming took off 1 base at V and 0 bases at J, with 11 bases between the two ends. The CDR3 DNA follows: TGTGCCAGCAGCTTGATGGAGGGCAGCTCCTACGAGCAGTACGTC. It yields the protein CASSLMEGSSYEQYV.

This clonotype was counted at least ten times. The rearrangement uses TRBV25-1 and TRBJ2-1; maybe TRBD2 (6 bases). The germline V gene has CDR1 MGHDK and CDR2 SYGVNS. There are 15 residues in the CDR3. V lost 4 bases and J lost 5, with 15 bases in between. The CDR3 spells CASSVAGTEHNEQFF. Here the CDR3 DNA reads TGTGCCAGCAGTGTTGCGGGGACGGAGCACAATGAGCAGTTCTTC.

This clonotype was recorded at least ten times. This chain joins TRBV20-1 and TRBJ1-4, with TRBD1 matching over 7 bases. This CDR3 is 13 amino acids long. Germline assignment: CDR1 DFQATT and CDR2 SNEGSKA (reference sequence). Losses at the gene ends were 6 bases for V and 7 bases for J; bases not matched to a gene: 8. CDR3 residues: CSATGEWGEKLFF. CDR3 DNA: TGCAGTGCCACAGGGGAATGGGGTGAAAAACTGTTTTTT.

This clonotype was observed at least ten times. The rearrangement links TRBV29-1 to TRBJ2-7; D not certain. Trimming stripped 7 bases from V and 3 bases from J, with 13 bases between. Germline V CDR1 and CDR2: SQVTM, ANQGSEA. This CDR3 spans 12 amino acids. CDR3 sequence reads: CSAGRGSYEQYF. The CDR3 DNA follows: TGCAGCGCTGGCCGAGGCAGCTACGAGCAGTACTTC.

There are many counts of this clonotype. This chain joins TRBV6-4 and TRBJ1-5; D gene ambiguous. Germline lookup yields CDR1 MRHNA and CDR2 SNTAGT. CDR3 size: 13 residues. V was shortened by 4 bases and J by 4 bases, with 8 bases between the two germline ends. DNA of the CDR3: TGTGCCAGCAGTGCGGAAGAAAATCAGCCCCAGCATTTT. As protein: CASSAEENQPQHF.

This clonotype was detected many times. The chain carries TRBV5-6 and TRBJ2-2; maybe TRBD1 (6 bases). The CDR3 is 17 amino acids. Germline V lookup: CDR1 SGHDT, CDR2 YYEEEE. The V end lost 4 bases, the J end lost 3 bases, and 19 bases lay between the germline ends. As DNA, the CDR3 is TGTGCCAGCAGCCAGGGGCCTTACGGGGTGGACACCGGGGAGCTGTTTTTT. This gives the protein CASSQGPYGVDTGELFF.

This clonotype has ten or more counts. The V gene is TRBV4-1, the J gene TRBJ2-5; the D gene is possibly TRBD2 (5 bases). Between the trimmed V and J ends, which lost 0 bases and 0 bases, there was a span of 14 bases. There are 17 residues in the CDR3. From germline, CDR1 is MGHRA and CDR2 YSYEKL. As DNA, the CDR3 is TGCGCCAGCAGCCAAGAAACCGGGGTAGGGTACCAAGAGACCCAGTACTTC. Amino acid sequence: CASSQETGVGYQETQYF.

This clonotype appeared many times. The chain employs TRBV7-2 and TRBJ2-4; D uncertain. The germline V gene encodes CDR1 SGHTA and CDR2 FQGNSA. V was trimmed by 0 bases and J by 5 bases, leaving 8 bases between them. There are 14 residues in the CDR3. The CDR3 region has the DNA TGTGCCAGCAGCTTAGCAGGGCTCCAAAACATTCAGTACTTC. Protein sequence: CASSLAGLQNIQYF.

This clonotype was counted at least ten times. J is TRBJ2-5 and V is TRBV4-2; D is unclear. The CDR3 consists of 13 residues. CDR1 LGHNA and CDR2 YNFKEQ come from the germline V gene. V was cut by 3 bases and J by 5 bases, with 10 bases left in between. The CDR3 DNA is TGTGCCAGCAGCCAGAGTGTTGCGGAGACCCAGTACTTC. This encodes CASSQSVAETQYF.